This TCR beta chain was sequenced for a study of technical replicates of blood from a few donors. Produced via immunoSEQ multiplex PCR; TCRdb's table is partial and in-frame only. The sample has about 94,000 clones, almost 97% seen once. This CDR3 has 14 residues. The ends were cut back, 1 base at V and 4 bases at J, with 8 bases in the middle. CDR1 and CDR2 from the germline V gene are MNHNS and SASEGT. Sequencing input: T cells isolated from PBMCs. The TCR sequence derives from a human donor in good health. The V call is TRBV6-1, the J call TRBJ1-5; D possibly corresponds to TRBD1 (5 bases). CDR3 sequence: CASSEGGYNQPQHF. The CDR3 DNA reads TGTGCCAGCAGTGAAGGGGGCTATAATCAGCCCCAGCATTTT.